Following are 16 T cell receptor beta chains from one sample sequenced in a study of T cells after yellow fever vaccination. Each CDR3 protein is one row after TCRdb ran MiXCR on the 5' RACE reads. The repertoire holds about 300,000 distinct CDR3 sequences, roughly 8.7% seen once, with about 3.5% in the top ten. The sample in question was CD4+ T cells sorted from PBMCs, obtained 5 days after the yellow fever booster vaccination. The receptors derive from a man between 18 and 29 years old who received the YFV17D yellow fever vaccine.

The J gene is TRBJ1-4, the V gene TRBV9, with a possible D match to TRBD1 (5 bases). The germline V gene encodes CDR1 SGDLS and CDR2 YYNGEE. This CDR3 has 15 residues. V was cut by 0 bases and J by 3 bases, with 9 bases left in between. The DNA of the CDR3 is TGTGCCAGCAGCGTAGCAGCAGGGTCTAATGAAAAACTGTTTTTT. Protein: CASSVAAGSNEKLFF.

In its sample, this clonotype was seen many times. The chain combines TRBV4-3 with TRBJ2-3; D might be TRBD1 or TRBD2, each matching 6 bases. Germline CDR1 LGHNA, CDR2 YSLEER. CDR3 length: 17 residues. Between the trimmed V and J ends, which lost 1 base and 5 bases, there was a span of 19 bases. The CDR3 protein is CASSQAPGGGIKDTQYF. The CDR3 nucleotides read TGCGCCAGCAGCCAAGCCCCCGGAGGGGGGATAAAAGATACGCAGTATTTT.

V is TRBV11-2 and J is TRBJ2-5; D gene ambiguous. CDR1 is SGHAT, CDR2 FQNNGV, per germline. With 1 base removed from V and 7 bases from J, the gap between germline ends came to 13 bases. The CDR3 has 14 residues. CDR3 in DNA: TGTGCCAGCAGCTTAGGTCCCGTACGAAGGACCCAGTACTTC. It specifies CASSLGPVRRTQYF.

This clonotype was recorded a few times. The chain recombines TRBV6-1 with TRBJ2-3, with TRBD1 identical over 10 bases. Trimming removed 4 bases from V and 3 bases from J; junction bases left unmatched: 4. The CDR3 totals 15 residues. Germline-derived CDR1 and CDR2 are MNHNS and SASEGT. The CDR3 reads CASSGRDRGTDTQYF. The CDR3, as DNA: TGTGCCAGCAGTGGGAGGGACAGGGGTACAGATACGCAGTATTTT.

Only a few counts were recorded for this clonotype. The V call is TRBV5-4, the J call TRBJ2-3; 10 nucleotides agree with TRBD2. The CDR3 is 16 amino acids. In germline, CDR1 is SGHNT, CDR2 YYREEE (reference sequence). Trimming removed 4 bases from V and 0 bases from J; junction bases left unmatched: 5. The CDR3 loop reads CASSPRTSGSTDTQYF. CDR3 coding DNA: TGTGCCAGCAGCCCAAGGACTAGCGGAAGCACAGATACGCAGTATTTT.

This chain connects TRBV5-1 to TRBJ1-3; a weak D match, TRBD1 (5 bases). The V gene's germline CDR1 is SGHRS and CDR2 YFSETQ. The CDR3 has 13 residues. V was pared by 5 bases and J by 2 bases, with 8 bases between. The chain's CDR3 is CASSGTPGNTIYF. Here the CDR3 DNA reads TGCGCCAGCAGTGGGACCCCTGGAAACACCATATATTTT.

Many counts were recorded for this clonotype. The chain recombines TRBV7-2 with TRBJ2-2; D gene unclear. V dropped 1 base and J dropped 1 base, with 7 bases sitting between them. The germline gives CDR1 SGHTA, CDR2 FQGNSA. This CDR3 has 15 amino acids. Here the CDR3 reads CASSLVGWNTGELFF. CDR3 DNA: TGTGCCAGCAGCTTAGTCGGGTGGAACACCGGGGAGCTGTTTTTT.

This clonotype was observed many times. The genes are TRBV18 and TRBJ2-1; the D is unclear. V was trimmed by 3 bases and J by 6 bases, leaving 12 bases between them. CDR3 size: 14 residues. CDR1 is KGHSH and CDR2 is LQKENI in the germline V gene. The CDR3 DNA is TGTGCCAGCTCACCTTCGTACAGTACCAATGAGCAGTTCTTC. Translated: CASSPSYSTNEQFF.

V usage is TRBV5-1 and J usage is TRBJ2-1; TRBD2 matches 10 bases. V dropped 0 bases and J dropped 0; count of bases not matched to a gene: 6. Germline assignment: CDR1 SGHRS and CDR2 YFSETQ. The CDR3 runs to 18 residues. CDR3 residues: CASSLVLAGGNSYNEQFF. The CDR3 coding sequence is TGCGCCAGCAGCTTGGTGTTAGCGGGGGGTAACTCCTACAATGAGCAGTTCTTC.

This clonotype was observed at least ten times. This chain connects TRBV4-3 to TRBJ1-5; D is perhaps TRBD1 (5 bases). There are 15 residues in the CDR3. Trimming stripped 4 bases from V and 2 bases from J, with 12 bases between. CDR1 is LGHNA and CDR2 is YSLEER in the germline V gene. CDR3 in DNA: TGCGCCAGCAGCCTGGACATCCTTCGCAATCAGCCCCAGCATTTT. This gives the protein CASSLDILRNQPQHF.

This clonotype was counted only a few times. The CDR3 spells CATDQRDRGPGELFF. In DNA, the CDR3 is TGTGCCACCGACCAGAGGGACAGGGGGCCCGGGGAGCTGTTTTTT. The chain uses TRBV5-4 and TRBJ2-2; 12 nucleotides match TRBD1. V lost 9 bases and J lost 6; bases outside the gene matches: 9. Germline loops: CDR1 SGHNT, CDR2 YYREEE (reference sequence). CDR3 length equals 15 residues.

This clonotype was found a few times. V gene TRBV5-1 combines with J gene TRBJ2-2; D is unclear. V lost 4 bases, J lost 2 bases, and 12 bases lay in between. Germline V gene data show CDR1 as SGHRS and CDR2 as YFSETQ. This CDR3 is built from 15 residues. The CDR3 sequence is CASSPQRLNTGELFF. As DNA, the CDR3 is TGCGCCAGCAGCCCCCAAAGGCTTAACACCGGGGAGCTGTTTTTT.

The rearrangement uses TRBV11-3 and TRBJ2-6; the D is unclear. Germline V lookup: CDR1 SGHNT, CDR2 YENEEA. With 0 bases removed from V and 4 bases from J, the gap between germline ends came to 7 bases. The CDR3 has 15 amino acids. Here the CDR3 reads CASSLDLAGANVLTF. In DNA, the CDR3 is TGTGCCAGCAGCTTAGATCTGGCGGGGGCCAACGTCCTGACTTTC. The whole variable domain, remainder taken from reference TRBV11-3 and TRBJ2-6, is EAGVVQSPRYKIIEKKQPVAFWCNPISGHNTLYWYLQNLGQGPELLIRYENEEAVDDSQLPKDRFSAERLKGVDSTLKIQPAELGDSAVYLCASSLDLAGANVLTFGAGSRLTVL.

The table lists this clonotype with a few counts. This chain connects TRBV4-1 to TRBJ2-3; TRBD2 aligns across 9 bases. This CDR3 region has 18 residues. CDR1 MGHRA and CDR2 YSYEKL come from the germline V gene. V was clipped by 0 bases and J by 2 bases; unmatched bases: 9. The CDR3 region is CASSQDGASGVNTDTQYF. The CDR3, as DNA: TGCGCCAGCAGCCAAGATGGGGCTAGCGGGGTTAACACAGATACGCAGTATTTT.

The chain joins TRBV20-1 to TRBJ1-1; possible D gene TRBD1, 6 bases. Germline V gene lookup returns CDR1 DFQATT and CDR2 SNEGSKA (reference sequence). The germline V and J ends were trimmed by 0 bases and 3 bases, with 11 bases remaining between them. The CDR3 totals 14 residues. The CDR3 region is CSARDGGADTEAFF. The CDR3 DNA sequence: TGCAGTGCTAGAGATGGGGGGGCCGACACTGAAGCTTTCTTT.

The J gene is TRBJ2-1, the V gene TRBV12-3 or TRBV12-4; D might be TRBD2 (7 bases). CDR3 length equals 15 residues. V shed 1 base and J shed 4 bases, with 11 bases lying between them. CDR3 bases: TGTGCCAGCAGTTTAGGCGGGGGCCGGTACAATGAGCAGTTCTTC. It codes for CASSLGGGRYNEQFF.